The 29 T cell receptor beta chains below were found in one sample sequenced in a study of blood T cell repertoires in COVID-19. Some clones are missing from TCRdb's copy, which holds only in-frame ones; the method was immunoSEQ multiplex PCR. The sample records around 280,000 clones, over 85% being singletons. The sample comprised peripheral blood. The receptor set was obtained from a woman under 40 with COVID-19, enrolled during active disease.

The chain couples TRBV27 to TRBJ2-7, with D tentatively TRBD1 (6 bases). Trimming took off 3 bases at V and 3 bases at J, with 12 bases between the two ends. The CDR3 totals 14 residues. The V gene's germline CDR1 is MNHEY and CDR2 SMNVEV (reference sequence). CDR3 protein: CASSFTGLLYEQYF. In DNA form, the CDR3 reads TGTGCCAGCAGTTTTACAGGGCTTCTCTACGAGCAGTACTTC.

In DNA form, the CDR3 reads TGCGCCAGCAGCCTGGGGGGGTTACCCTACGAGCAGTACTTC. This encodes CASSLGGLPYEQYF. This rearrangement joins TRBV4-1 to TRBJ2-7; 7 bases match TRBD2. CDR1 MGHRA and CDR2 YSYEKL come from the germline V gene. V lost 4 bases to trimming and J lost 2 bases; unmatched junction nucleotides: 5. This CDR3 comprises 14 residues.

J is TRBJ1-2 and V is TRBV10-3, with D unclear. The CDR3 consists of 14 residues. Trimming took off 2 bases at V and 4 bases at J, with 11 bases between the two ends. CDR1 and CDR2 (germline): ENHRY, SYGVKD. The DNA for the CDR3 is TGTGCCATCAGTGAGAGGCAGACTACCTATGGCTACACCTTC. It specifies CAISERQTTYGYTF.

This clone appeared a few times. The rearrangement links TRBV6-5 to TRBJ2-5, with 8 bases lining up with TRBD2. The length of the CDR3 is 14 residues. CDR1 and CDR2 from the germline V gene are MNHEY and SVGAGI. The ends lost 4 bases at V and 3 bases at J; junction bases unmatched: 4. CDR3 in DNA: TGTGCCAGCAGTTTCACGGGGGGGAAAGAGACCCAGTACTTC. Residues: CASSFTGGKETQYF.

The rearrangement joins TRBV7-9 to TRBJ1-1, with 9 bases lining up with TRBD1. This CDR3 is 16 amino acids long. Looked up from germline, CDR1 is SEHNR and CDR2 is FQNEAQ (reference sequence). Trimming cost V 4 bases and J 4 bases; bases outside gene matches: 10. In DNA form, the CDR3 reads TGTGCCAGCAGCTCTCCGGGACAGGGAGGGAGCACTGAAGCTTTCTTT. Amino acids: CASSSPGQGGSTEAFF. Based on the CDR3 plus reference TRBV7-9 and TRBJ1-1, the full variable domain is DTGVSQNPRHKITKRGQNVTFRCDPISEHNRLYWYRQTLGQGPEFLTYFQNEAQLEKSRLLSDRFSAERPKGSFSTLEIQRTEQGDSAMYLCASSSPGQGGSTEAFFGQGTRLTVV.

J is TRBJ2-5 and V is TRBV15, with TRBD2 matching over 7 bases. This CDR3 is 11 amino acids long. V lost 6 bases, J lost 7 bases, and 2 bases stayed unmatched. Germline CDR1 and CDR2: LNHNV and YYDKDF (reference sequence). The CDR3 DNA reads as TGTGCCACCAGGGGGGGGTGGACCCAGTACTTC. Amino acid sequence: CATRGGWTQYF.

A note on this clone: The same CDR3 arises from other DNA sequences in this sample as well. The chain combines TRBV19 with TRBJ2-7; 7 bases line up with TRBD2. In germline, CDR1 is LNHDA, CDR2 SQIVND (reference sequence). Trimming removed 3 bases from V and 2 bases from J; junction bases left unmatched: 4. This CDR3 is built from 14 residues. Here the CDR3 reads CASSISGGPYEQYF. CDR3 in DNA: TGTGCCAGTAGTATTTCGGGGGGTCCCTACGAGCAGTACTTC.

This chain joins TRBV6-2 or TRBV6-3 and TRBJ2-7; tentatively, D is TRBD2 (6 bases). The CDR3 has 16 residues. Germline V gene sequence: CDR1 MNHEY, CDR2 SVGEGT. Trimming removed 4 bases at V and 1 base at J, with 17 bases between. The CDR3 DNA follows: TGTGCCAGCAGTTGGGAGGCAGGGCTACAATCCTACGAGCAGTACTTC. Translating gives CASSWEAGLQSYEQYF.

The chain uses TRBV5-1 and TRBJ2-3; 7 positions agree with TRBD2. J gave up 2 bases and V 5 bases, and 11 bases lay outside the gene matches. The CDR3 is made up of 16 amino acids. Germline V lookup: CDR1 SGHRS, CDR2 YFSETQ. CDR3 nucleotide sequence: TGCGCCAGCAGACTAGAATCTAGCGGATTCACAGATACGCAGTATTTT. This encodes CASRLESSGFTDTQYF.

The V and J genes are TRBV12-5 and TRBJ1-5; D is unresolved. The CDR3 contains 12 residues. Germline CDR1 is LGHNT and CDR2 is FRNRAP. The V and J ends lost 6 bases and 6 bases respectively, with 9 bases between them. This chain's CDR3 is CASGPAVQPQHF. The CDR3 DNA is TGTGCTAGTGGCCCGGCGGTTCAGCCCCAGCATTTT. The full variable domain, completed using reference TRBV12-5 and TRBJ1-5, is DARVTQTPRHKVTEMGQEVTMRCQPILGHNTVFWYRQTMMQGLELLAYFRNRAPLDDSGMPKDRFSAEMPDATLATLKIQPSEPRDSAVYFCASGPAVQPQHFGDGTRLSIL.

The V gene is TRBV13, the J gene TRBJ2-2; 8 nucleotides line up with TRBD1. The V gene's germline CDR1 is PRHDT and CDR2 FYEKMQ (reference sequence). Trimming removed 3 bases from V and 0 bases from J; junction bases left unmatched: 15. There are 20 residues in the CDR3. In DNA, the CDR3 is TGTGCCAGCAGCTTCAGGGTGAAAGACAGGGGCCGAACGAACACCGGGGAGCTGTTTTTT. Protein: CASSFRVKDRGRTNTGELFF.

This clone was detected once. The chain links TRBV5-6 to TRBJ2-7; weak D call: TRBD1 (6 bases). Trimming took 4 bases from V and 6 from J, leaving 23 bases between them. This CDR3 is 16 amino acids long. From germline, CDR1 is SGHDT and CDR2 YYEEEE. The CDR3: CASSAQTGKGLREQYF. The CDR3 DNA follows: TGTGCCAGCAGCGCCCAGACAGGAAAGGGTCTCCGCGAGCAGTACTTC.

This CDR3 is CASSRGQDTEAFF. CDR3 nucleotides: TGTGCCAGCAGCCGCGGACAAGACACTGAAGCTTTCTTT. The chain links TRBV7-9 to TRBJ1-1; a possible D gene is TRBD1 (5 bases). V was clipped by 5 bases and J by 3 bases, with 10 bases between them. The length of the CDR3 is 13 residues. Germline V lookup: CDR1 SEHNR, CDR2 FQNEAQ (reference sequence).

The chain has TRBV18 and TRBJ1-2; 7 bases map to TRBD1. The junction had 3 bases not matched to a gene; V was cut back by 4 bases and J by 4 bases. This CDR3 comprises 13 residues. Germline CDR1 is KGHSH and CDR2 is LQKENI. The CDR3 protein is CASSLGTVYGYTF. The CDR3 nucleotides are TGTGCCAGCTCACTAGGGACAGTCTATGGCTACACCTTC.

CDR3 protein: CASSLDSKNSPLHF. CDR3 coding DNA: TGTGCCAGCTCACTGGACAGTAAAAATTCACCCCTCCACTTT. The chain links TRBV18 to TRBJ1-6, with a weak D call TRBD1 (6 bases). The CDR3 spans 14 residues. CDR1 is KGHSH, CDR2 LQKENI, per germline. The germline V and J ends were trimmed by 4 bases and 7 bases, with 11 bases remaining between them.

The chain links TRBV29-1 to TRBJ1-5; D not certain. Per germline, CDR1 SQVTM and CDR2 ANQGSEA. V lost 0 bases to trimming and J lost 0 bases, with 3 bases between them. CDR3 length: 13 amino acids. The chain's CDR3 is CSVEESSNQPQHF. The CDR3 DNA follows: TGCAGCGTTGAAGAGAGTAGCAATCAGCCCCAGCATTTT.

This chain joins TRBV7-7 and TRBJ2-4, with TRBD1 as a possible D gene (6 bases). Deletions cut 5 bases from V and 1 base from J, with 15 bases between. Germline loops: CDR1 SSHAT, CDR2 FNYEAQ (reference sequence). The CDR3 loop spans 16 amino acids. The CDR3 here is CASSLTLGAAKNIQYF. The CDR3 bases are TGTGCCAGCAGCCTCACTCTGGGGGCGGCCAAAAACATTCAGTACTTC.

This chain connects TRBV6-5 to TRBJ2-7; 7 bases align to TRBD2. Germline CDR1 MNHEY, CDR2 SVGAGI. Trimming removed 9 bases from V and 9 bases from J; junction bases left unmatched: 20. This CDR3 contains 15 residues. This chain's CDR3 is CASRDPWTSFFGQYF. CDR3 bases: TGTGCCAGTAGAGATCCCTGGACTAGTTTTTTTGGGCAGTACTTC.

V gene TRBV29-1 combines with J gene TRBJ1-3; D unclear. The CDR3 is made up of 13 amino acids. CDR1 is SQVTM, CDR2 ANQGSEA, per germline. Trimming took 6 bases from V and 4 from J, leaving 13 bases between them. Here the CDR3 reads CSVSSSGGNTIYF. CDR3 DNA: TGCAGCGTATCATCGTCCGGGGGAAACACCATATATTTT.

This chain links TRBV28 with TRBJ1-1, with 10 bases that match TRBD1. Germline-derived CDR1 and CDR2 are MDHEN and SYDVKM. CDR3 size: 14 residues. Germline trimming cut 8 bases from V and 5 bases from J; bases unmatched to any gene: 8. CDR3 loop: CASGDRGIWTEAFF. The CDR3, as DNA: TGTGCCAGCGGGGACAGGGGAATTTGGACTGAAGCTTTCTTT.

The table lists this clone with a few counts. The genes are TRBV15 and TRBJ1-2; D not certain. CDR1 LNHNV and CDR2 YYDKDF come from the germline V gene (reference sequence). The CDR3 length is 14 residues. Trimming shortened V by 0 bases and J by 5 bases, and 10 bases separated the two germline ends. CDR3: CATSREAVPYGYTF. In DNA, the CDR3 is TGTGCCACCAGCAGAGAGGCAGTCCCATATGGCTACACCTTC.

This CDR3 reads CAVQGLSGNTIYF. The CDR3 DNA sequence: TGTGCGGTCCAGGGGCTATCTGGAAACACCATATATTTT. The genes are TRBV6-5 and TRBJ1-3; tentatively, D is TRBD1 (6 bases). In germline, CDR1 is MNHEY, CDR2 SVGAGI. This CDR3 contains 13 residues.

The genes are TRBV6-7 and TRBJ2-1; the match to TRBD2 covers 7 bases. TRBV6-7 is treated as an ORF (open reading frame) with a function not yet certain. This CDR3 comprises 20 residues. The V gene end was trimmed by 3 bases and the J gene end by 0 bases; junction bases not matched to a gene: 17. The CDR3 nucleotides are TGTGCCAGCAGTTATCTTCGAACCCGACTAGCAGGGAGCTCCTACAATGAGCAGTTCTTC. Translation gives CASSYLRTRLAGSSYNEQFF.

V and J are TRBV27 and TRBJ1-2; maybe TRBD1 (6 bases). The CDR3 loop spans 16 amino acids. Germline V gene data show CDR1 as MNHEY and CDR2 as SMNVEV (reference sequence). V lost 5 bases and J 3 bases, leaving 19 bases between the germline ends. The CDR3 DNA reads as TGTGCCAGCAGTCCTCGGAAGGGGAGGGGGGACTATGGCTACACCTTC. This translates into CASSPRKGRGDYGYTF.

The chain has TRBV2 and TRBJ2-1; a possible D gene is TRBD1 (6 bases). The V gene lost 7 bases and the J gene lost 2 bases, with 12 bases spanning the gap. This CDR3 is 14 amino acids long. Germline-derived CDR1 and CDR2 are SNHLY and FYNNEI. Here the CDR3 reads CASKDSLTYNEQFF. CDR3 bases: TGTGCCAGCAAGGACAGTTTGACCTACAATGAGCAGTTCTTC.

V gene TRBV5-4 combines with J gene TRBJ1-1, with 9 bases lining up with TRBD1. The ends lost 5 bases at V and 4 bases at J; junction bases unmatched: 12. The CDR3 totals 16 residues. CDR1 is SGHNT, CDR2 YYREEE, per germline (reference sequence). The CDR3 is CASRGVGTGKITEAFF. DNA of the CDR3: TGTGCCAGCAGGGGGGTTGGGACAGGGAAGATCACTGAAGCTTTCTTT.

The V call is TRBV5-1, the J call TRBJ2-3; TRBD1 agrees at 7 bases. Per germline, CDR1 SGHRS and CDR2 YFSETQ. V dropped 0 bases and J dropped 8; count of bases not matched to a gene: 12. This CDR3 has 16 amino acids. CDR3 in DNA: TGCGCCAGCAGCTTGGCTTCTGGGCAGGGGGTTCGTACGCAGTATTTT. Translated, it gives CASSLASGQGVRTQYF.

The genes are TRBV5-1 and TRBJ2-7; TRBD1 matches 7 bases. CDR3 size: 15 residues. V shed 2 bases and J 2 bases; nucleotides not matched to a gene: 7. Germline V gene lookup returns CDR1 SGHRS and CDR2 YFSETQ. The CDR3 here is CASSFAGTAPYEQYF. The DNA for the CDR3 is TGCGCCAGCAGCTTCGCCGGGACAGCCCCCTACGAGCAGTACTTC.

Here the CDR3 reads CASSQNPTGGEGETQYF. CDR3 DNA: TGCGCCAGCAGCCAAAACCCGACAGGGGGCGAGGGGGAGACCCAGTACTTC. The V and J genes are TRBV4-1 and TRBJ2-5; 10 bases fit TRBD1. V was clipped by 2 bases and J by 5 bases; unmatched bases: 11. Per the germline V gene, CDR1 is MGHRA and CDR2 is YSYEKL. CDR3 size: 17 residues.